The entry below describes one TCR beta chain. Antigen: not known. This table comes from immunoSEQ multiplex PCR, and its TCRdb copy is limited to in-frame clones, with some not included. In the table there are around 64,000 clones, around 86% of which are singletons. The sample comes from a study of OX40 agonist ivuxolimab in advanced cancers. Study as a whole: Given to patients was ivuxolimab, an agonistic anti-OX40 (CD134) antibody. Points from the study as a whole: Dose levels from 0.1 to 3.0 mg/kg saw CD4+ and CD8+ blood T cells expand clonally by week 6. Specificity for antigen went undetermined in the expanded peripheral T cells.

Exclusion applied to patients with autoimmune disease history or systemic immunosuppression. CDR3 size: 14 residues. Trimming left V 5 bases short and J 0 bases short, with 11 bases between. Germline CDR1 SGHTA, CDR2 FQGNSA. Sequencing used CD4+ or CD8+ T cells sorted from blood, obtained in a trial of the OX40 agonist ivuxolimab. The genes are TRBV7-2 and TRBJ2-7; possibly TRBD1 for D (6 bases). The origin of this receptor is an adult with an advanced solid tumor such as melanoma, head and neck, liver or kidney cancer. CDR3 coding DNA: TGTGCCAGCAGCCCGACAGGTCTCTCCTACGAGCAGTACTTC. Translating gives CASSPTGLSYEQYF. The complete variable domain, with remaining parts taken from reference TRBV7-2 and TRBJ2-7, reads GAGVSQSPSNKVTEKGKDVELRCDPISGHTALYWYRQSLGQGLEFLIYFQGNSAPDKSGLPSDRFSAERTGGSVSTLTIQRTQQEDSAVYLCASSPTGLSYEQYFGPGTRLTVT.